The 27 T cell receptor beta chains presented below share a single source sample, sequenced in a study of blood T cell repertoires in COVID-19. Assay: immunoSEQ multiplex PCR; the TCRdb copy retains only in-frame clones and omits some. This table has fewer than 300,000 clones, more than 80% appearing once. Sequenced sample: PBMCs or T cells enriched from blood (not recorded which). Receptor source: a woman under 40 who had recovered from COVID-19.

The rearrangement uses TRBV11-2 and TRBJ1-5, with 8 nucleotides matching TRBD1. J gave up 7 bases and V 4 bases, and 9 bases lay outside the gene matches. The CDR3 length is 15 residues. Per germline, CDR1 SGHAT and CDR2 FQNNGV. The DNA for the CDR3 is TGTGCCAGCAGCTCCCCGGGACAGGCGGGGCAGCCCCAGCATTTT. Translation: CASSSPGQAGQPQHF.

The sample holds one count of this clone. V gene TRBV5-6 combines with J gene TRBJ2-7, with TRBD2 matching 7 bases. Germline-derived CDR1 and CDR2 are SGHDT and YYEEEE. The ends lost 1 base at V and 2 bases at J; junction bases unmatched: 6. The CDR3 length is 15 residues. DNA for the CDR3: TGTGCCAGCAGCTTGCCGGACGGGAGGCCCTACGAGCAGTACTTC. It encodes CASSLPDGRPYEQYF.

The chain recombines TRBV14 with TRBJ1-1; TRBD1 aligns across 11 bases. CDR3 length: 14 residues. The junction had 3 bases not matched to a gene; V was cut back by 3 bases and J by 6 bases. From germline, CDR1 is SGHDN and CDR2 FVKESK. CDR3 sequence (DNA): TGTGCCAGCAGCCACGGGACAGGGGGAGCTGAAGCTTTCTTT. Protein sequence: CASSHGTGGAEAFF.

This clone has only one observation. The gene calls are TRBV5-1 and TRBJ2-7; 15 bases align to TRBD2. The CDR3 length is 15 residues. Germline V gene sequence: CDR1 SGHRS, CDR2 YFSETQ. The ends lost 4 bases at V and 7 bases at J; junction bases unmatched: 6. CDR3 sequence: CASSLGLAGGVEQYF. DNA for the CDR3: TGCGCCAGCAGCCTGGGACTAGCGGGAGGAGTGGAGCAGTACTTC.

The chain has TRBV18 and TRBJ1-6; TRBD1 aligns across 7 bases. The V segment lost 2 bases and the J segment 7 bases; nucleotides outside the gene matches: 5. The CDR3 sequence is 15 residues long. Looked up from germline, CDR1 is KGHSH and CDR2 is LQKENI. CDR3 DNA sequence: TGTGCCAGCTCACCATACGGGACAGAAAATTCACCCCTCCACTTT. Amino acid sequence: CASSPYGTENSPLHF.

J is TRBJ2-2 and V is TRBV14; TRBD1 agrees at 7 bases. The CDR3 has 14 residues. Trimming at V came to 6 bases and at J to 1 base, leaving 2 bases not matched to a gene. CDR1 is SGHDN and CDR2 is FVKESK in the germline V gene. The CDR3 bases are TGTGCCAGCAGAAGGACAGGGAACACCGGGGAGCTGTTTTTT. Its translation: CASRRTGNTGELFF. The entire variable domain, with the rest obtained from reference TRBV14 and TRBJ2-2, is as follows: EAGVTQFPSHSVIEKGQTVTLRCDPISGHDNLYWYRRVMGKEIKFLLHFVKESKQDESGMPNNRFLAERTGGTYSTLKVQPAELEDSGVYFCASRRTGNTGELFFGEGSRLTVL.

The chain couples TRBV27 to TRBJ1-1; unclear D gene. The CDR3 consists of 16 residues. Deletions cut 5 bases from V and 0 bases from J, with 16 bases between. Germline CDR1 and CDR2: MNHEY and SMNVEV (reference sequence). CDR3 residues: CASSPKTGRLNTEAFF. The CDR3 nucleotides read TGTGCCAGCAGTCCTAAAACCGGGAGACTGAACACTGAAGCTTTCTTT.

In DNA form, the CDR3 reads TGTGCCATCACCGGACAGGATCAAGAGACCCAGTACTTC. This encodes CAITGQDQETQYF. V usage is TRBV10-3 and J usage is TRBJ2-5; 7 bases align to TRBD1. The CDR3 is 13 amino acids. In germline, CDR1 is ENHRY, CDR2 SYGVKD. Unmatched junction bases numbered 4, after V lost 7 bases and J lost 2 bases.

V and J are TRBV4-3 and TRBJ2-7; 8 bases align to TRBD1. The CDR3 is 15 amino acids. V lost 1 base, J lost 3 bases, and 5 bases stayed unmatched. Germline V gene sequence: CDR1 LGHNA, CDR2 YSLEER. In DNA form, the CDR3 reads TGCGCCAGCAGCCAAGGAGGTGGACAGGGCTACGAGCAGTACTTC. Translation: CASSQGGGQGYEQYF.

The chain is built from TRBV29-1 and TRBJ2-7, with 11 bases aligning to TRBD2. Germline V gene lookup returns CDR1 SQVTM and CDR2 ANQGSEA. Trimming at V came to 6 bases and at J to 2 bases, leaving 3 bases not matched to a gene. The CDR3 contains 13 residues. The CDR3 reads CSVLTSGTYEQYF. The CDR3 DNA is TGCAGCGTCCTGACTAGCGGGACCTACGAGCAGTACTTC.

This clone was counted once. This chain connects TRBV5-4 to TRBJ2-7; a possible D gene is TRBD1 (6 bases). The germline CDR1 and CDR2 sequences are SGHNT and YYREEE (reference sequence). The CDR3 loop spans 17 amino acids. The germline V and J ends were trimmed by 1 base and 3 bases, with 20 bases remaining between them. The CDR3: CASSLKRVSGQNYEQYF. The CDR3 coding sequence is TGTGCCAGCAGCTTGAAGCGCGTTTCGGGACAAAACTACGAGCAGTACTTC.

The CDR3 coding sequence is TGTGCCAGCAGTTGGGGACTAGCGGGAATCAATGAGCAGTTCTTC. Amino acid sequence: CASSWGLAGINEQFF. The chain combines TRBV6-5 with TRBJ2-1, with TRBD2 matching over 13 bases. V shed 4 bases, J shed 6 bases, and the junction held 3 bases outside the gene matches. Germline V gene sequence: CDR1 MNHEY, CDR2 SVGAGI. CDR3 length: 15 amino acids.

This sequence joins TRBV28 and TRBJ2-3; 8 nucleotides agree with TRBD2. Germline trimming cut 4 bases from V and 0 bases from J; bases unmatched to any gene: 3. Germline V CDR1 and CDR2: MDHEN, SYDVKM. The CDR3 is 15 amino acids. The CDR3 DNA sequence: TGTGCCAGCAGTTCCCCGGGGGGGAGCACAGATACGCAGTATTTT. Translated, it gives CASSSPGGSTDTQYF.

CDR3 DNA sequence: TGTGCCAGCAGTTACTACCGGGACAGGGGTCCCTACGAGCAGTACTTC. Protein product: CASSYYRDRGPYEQYF. The rearrangement links TRBV6-2 or TRBV6-3 to TRBJ2-7; 10 nucleotides match TRBD1. Germline CDR1 reads MNHEY; CDR2 reads SVGEGT. CDR3 size: 16 residues. J lost 2 bases, V lost 1 base, and 5 bases had no gene match.

The V call is TRBV19, the J call TRBJ1-2; maybe TRBD1 (6 bases). CDR3 length equals 16 residues. Germline V lookup: CDR1 LNHDA, CDR2 SQIVND (reference sequence). V shed 6 bases and J shed 0 bases, with 17 bases lying between them. The CDR3 region has the DNA TGTGCCAGTAGCTACACTTACAGGGCCTCTAACTATGGCTACACCTTC. It codes for CASSYTYRASNYGYTF.

As for this clone: Other DNA sequences in the sample encode the same CDR3. The CDR3 spells CASSYDRGNYGYTF. Written as DNA, the CDR3 is TGCGCCAGCAGCTATGACAGGGGAAACTATGGCTACACCTTC. This chain connects TRBV5-1 to TRBJ1-2, with 8 bases lining up with TRBD1. With 3 bases clipped from V and 2 bases from J, the junction kept 3 bases outside the gene matches. This CDR3 is 14 amino acids long. Germline V lookup: CDR1 SGHRS, CDR2 YFSETQ.

The J gene is TRBJ2-3, the V gene TRBV19, with 10 bases matching TRBD2. Germline CDR1 is LNHDA and CDR2 is SQIVND (reference sequence). Germline trimming cut 4 bases from V and 3 bases from J; bases unmatched to any gene: 1. CDR3 length: 14 amino acids. CDR3 in amino acids: CASSRTSGTDTQYF. The DNA for the CDR3 is TGTGCCAGTAGTAGGACTAGCGGAACAGATACGCAGTATTTT.

The chain links TRBV5-1 to TRBJ2-1; no clear D gene. Germline lookup yields CDR1 SGHRS and CDR2 YFSETQ. There are 14 residues in the CDR3. V was clipped by 2 bases and J by 6 bases, with 12 bases between them. This CDR3 reads CASSFQFLSNEQFF. CDR3 in DNA: TGCGCCAGCAGCTTTCAGTTCCTCTCCAATGAGCAGTTCTTC.

This clone was recorded once. V gene TRBV5-1 combines with J gene TRBJ1-4, with D unclear. CDR3 size: 13 residues. Germline CDR1 and CDR2: SGHRS and YFSETQ. Deletions cut 4 bases from V and 10 bases from J, with 14 bases between. The CDR3 nucleotides are TGCGCCAGCAGCCTTTGGGCGGGAGGAAAACTGTTTTTT. Its translation is CASSLWAGGKLFF.

This chain links TRBV20-1 with TRBJ1-2, with a possible D match to TRBD1 (6 bases). V was cut by 3 bases and J by 8 bases, with 10 bases left in between. The germline CDR1 and CDR2 sequences are DFQATT and SNEGSKA (reference sequence). The CDR3 sequence is 11 residues long. This chain's CDR3 is CSASSRGGYTF. For the CDR3, the DNA is TGCAGTGCTAGCTCCAGGGGCGGCTACACCTTC.

The chain links TRBV19 to TRBJ2-3; no clear D gene. V shed 1 base and J shed 1 base, with 9 bases lying between them. Germline V gene sequence: CDR1 LNHDA, CDR2 SQIVND (reference sequence). The CDR3 covers 15 residues. CDR3 region: CASSIAITGTDTQYF. The CDR3 DNA reads TGTGCCAGTAGTATAGCGATAACGGGCACAGATACGCAGTATTTT.

The chain is built from TRBV28 and TRBJ2-3; 7 bases align to TRBD2. V shed 5 bases and J 4 bases; nucleotides not matched to a gene: 3. The CDR3 is made up of 13 amino acids. Per the germline V gene, CDR1 is MDHEN and CDR2 is SYDVKM. The CDR3 coding sequence is TGTGCCAGCAGTAAGACTAGCCCAGATACGCAGTATTTT. Translating it yields CASSKTSPDTQYF.

The chain has TRBV18 and TRBJ1-6; no clear D. Germline CDR1 KGHSH, CDR2 LQKENI. Trimming took 3 bases from V and 14 from J, leaving 14 bases between them. There are 13 residues in the CDR3. The CDR3 DNA reads as TGTGCCAGCTCACCGTCGGCCCGGCGGGCCCTCCACTTT. Encoded protein: CASSPSARRALHF.

This clone was seen a single time. For the CDR3, the DNA is TGTGCCAGCAGCTTGACGGGGAGCACAGATACGCAGTATTTT. Encoded protein: CASSLTGSTDTQYF. The rearrangement joins TRBV7-3 to TRBJ2-3; D may be TRBD2 (5 bases). CDR3 length: 14 amino acids. V was pared by 3 bases and J by 0 bases, with 7 bases between. Germline CDR1 and CDR2: SGHTA and FQGTGA.

The J gene is TRBJ1-1, the V gene TRBV28; possible D gene TRBD1, 5 bases. Germline V gene lookup returns CDR1 MDHEN and CDR2 SYDVKM. This CDR3 contains 15 residues. Trimming took off 7 bases at V and 0 bases at J, with 15 bases between the two ends. CDR3 residues: CASKGPLPLNTEAFF. CDR3 nucleotide sequence: TGTGCCAGCAAGGGGCCTCTTCCCTTGAACACTGAAGCTTTCTTT.

The chain carries TRBV9 and TRBJ2-1; the match to TRBD2 covers 13 bases. V dropped 0 bases and J dropped 9; count of bases not matched to a gene: 9. Germline-derived CDR1 and CDR2 are SGDLS and YYNGEE. This CDR3 is built from 17 residues. The CDR3 DNA sequence: TGTGCCAGCAGCGTAGATTTTGGAGGACTAGCGGGGGCTGAGCAGTTCTTC. Translation gives CASSVDFGGLAGAEQFF.

The J gene is TRBJ2-7, the V gene TRBV24-1, with 9 bases identical to TRBD1. The CDR3 loop spans 15 amino acids. V was pared by 8 bases and J by 0 bases, with 7 bases of the junction left unmatched. Germline V CDR1 and CDR2: KGHDR, SFDVKD. CDR3 amino acids: CATKDGTGNSYEQYF. DNA for the CDR3: TGTGCCACCAAGGACGGGACAGGGAACTCCTACGAGCAGTACTTC.